This T cell receptor beta chain was recorded in a study of shared clonotypes between healthy human individuals. Study-wide results and caveats: The diversity represented, both genetic and in exposure history, was limited by few donors. The study found 4.5% to 6% of naive CD4 clonotypes shared across four donors. Rarefaction curves obtained for sorted subsets showed sequencing incomplete despite large depth.

All participating donors were Caucasian adults from Nashville, Tennessee. To note about this clone: The antigen remains unidentified.

Germline V CDR1 and CDR2: LNHDA, SQIVND (reference sequence). This CDR3 has 15 amino acids. V lost 10 bases, J lost 4 bases, and 23 bases lay in between. This table comes from immunoSEQ multiplex PCR, and its TCRdb copy is limited to in-frame clones, with some not included. The table lists some 200,000 clones, roughly 91% of them singletons. The gene calls are TRBV19 and TRBJ2-7, with D possibly being TRBD2 (7 bases). Sequencing used naive CD4+ T cells sorted from blood. Subset: CD45RA+ positively selected. The TCR comes from a woman in her twenties or thirties in good health. The CDR3 sequence is CATRIVEGGKYEQYF. The CDR3 region has the DNA TGTGCCACCCGGATCGTGGAGGGGGGGAAGTACGAGCAGTACTTC. Supplemented by reference TRBV19 and TRBJ2-7, the full variable domain reads DGGITQSPKYLFRKEGQNVTLSCEQNLNHDAMYWYRQDPGQGLRLIYYSQIVNDFQKGDIAEGYSVSREKKESFPLTVTSAQKNPTAFYLCATRIVEGGKYEQYFGPGTRLTVT.